The 32 T cell receptor beta chains below were found in one sample sequenced in a study of breast tumors, draining lymph nodes, adjacent tissues. MiXCR, applied by TCRdb to the multiplex PCR reads, yields one record per CDR3 protein. Among approximately 100,000 distinct CDR3 sequences, less than 40% were seen once, and the ten largest hold approximately 5%. Axillary draining lymph nodes of breast cancer patients supplied the node samples. The specimen was axillary lymph node tissue. These receptors were obtained from a female donor with breast cancer. Some clones in this sample may be carry-over from other donors' samples.

This clonotype was observed at least ten times. The rearrangement uses TRBV20-1 and TRBJ2-7, with D possibly matching TRBD1 (6 bases). This CDR3 has 16 residues. V shed 1 base and J shed 0 bases, with 16 bases lying between them. Germline loops: CDR1 DFQATT, CDR2 SNEGSKA (reference sequence). The CDR3 reads CSARGAGAGFSYEQYF. The CDR3 DNA sequence: TGCAGTGCTAGAGGTGCAGGGGCAGGGTTCTCCTACGAGCAGTACTTC.

There are many counts of this clonotype. V and J are TRBV5-1 and TRBJ2-2; D call uncertain. Germline loops: CDR1 SGHRS, CDR2 YFSETQ. V was trimmed by 0 bases and J by 4 bases, leaving 13 bases between them. This CDR3 is 16 amino acids long. In DNA form, the CDR3 reads TGCGCCAGCAGCTTGGTACGGACGGAGAGCACCGGGGAGCTGTTTTTT. This codes for CASSLVRTESTGELFF. The variable domain in full, with the rest retrieved from reference TRBV5-1 and TRBJ2-2, is KAGVTQTPRYLIKTRGQQVTLSCSPISGHRSVSWYQQTPGQGLQFLFEYFSETQRNKGNFPGRFSGRQFSNSRSEMNVSTLELGDSALYLCASSLVRTESTGELFFGEGSRLTVL.

About this clonotype: This clone may be a read error of a much larger clone one base away. This CDR3 fails to terminate in the conserved phenylalanine or tryptophan, so it likely reflects a read error. This chain links TRBV20-1 with TRBJ1-5, with 7 nucleotides matching TRBD1. CDR1 DFQATT and CDR2 SNEGSKA come from the germline V gene (reference sequence). The CDR3 extends over 13 amino acids. The trim removed 4 bases at V and 4 bases at J, leaving 4 bases unmatched. CDR3: CSATTGDNQPQHV. The CDR3 bases are TGCAGTGCTACCACAGGGGATAATCAGCCCCAGCATGTT.

This clonotype was seen many times. V usage is TRBV9 and J usage is TRBJ2-1; TRBD2 is a possible D gene (5 bases). Germline lookup yields CDR1 SGDLS and CDR2 YYNGEE. V lost 4 bases, J lost 11 bases, and 16 bases lay in between. This CDR3 spans 13 amino acids. CDR3 in amino acids: CASSPQEGYQQFF. CDR3 sequence (DNA): TGTGCCAGCAGCCCCCAAGAGGGCTATCAGCAGTTCTTC. Full variable domain (outside the CDR3, taken from reference TRBV9 and TRBJ2-1): DSGVTQTPKHLITATGQRVTLRCSPRSGDLSVYWYQQSLDQGLQFLIQYYNGEERAKGNILERFSAQQFPDLHSELNLSSLELGDSALYFCASSPQEGYQQFFGPGTRLTVL.

This clonotype was counted many times. V gene TRBV7-6 combines with J gene TRBJ2-5; TRBD1 matches 7 bases. The germline gives CDR1 SGHVS, CDR2 FNYEAQ. This CDR3 has 13 amino acids. With 4 bases clipped from V and 5 bases from J, the junction kept 4 bases outside the gene matches. The CDR3 nucleotides read TGTGCCAGCAGCTCCGAGGGGGCCGAGACCCAGTACTTC. Protein sequence: CASSSEGAETQYF. The complete variable domain, with remaining parts taken from reference TRBV7-6 and TRBJ2-5, reads GAGVSQSPRYKVTKRGQDVALRCDPISGHVSLYWYRQALGQGPEFLTYFNYEAQQDKSGLPNDRFSAERPEGSISTLTIQRTEQRDSAMYRCASSSEGAETQYFGPGTRLLVL.

The V gene is TRBV18, the J gene TRBJ1-1; 7 bases are a match to TRBD1. Germline V CDR1 and CDR2: KGHSH, LQKENI. The CDR3 spans 12 residues. V lost 8 bases, J lost 8 bases, and 8 bases stayed unmatched. CDR3 DNA: TGTGCCAGCCCCCAGGGGGACGGAGAAGCTTTCTTT. Encoded protein: CASPQGDGEAFF.

The sample holds one count of this clonotype. The rearrangement links TRBV11-3 to TRBJ2-3; D may be TRBD2 (6 bases). The CDR3 has 14 amino acids. Per the germline V gene, CDR1 is SGHNT and CDR2 is YENEEA. V lost 6 bases and J lost 2, with 12 bases in between. Here the CDR3 DNA reads TGTGCCAGCAGTGAACCGGGAGTCACAGATACGCAGTATTTT. Protein sequence: CASSEPGVTDTQYF.

For this clonotype: Without the conserved terminal phenylalanine or tryptophan, this CDR3 likely stems from a read error. The DNA is left out, because the CDR3 cannot be placed on it with certainty; the CDR3 is given as TCRdb lists it. The CDR3 sequence is CATSRDTL. The chain recombines TRBV15 with TRBJ1-4. Germline CDR1 and CDR2: LNHNV and YYDKDF (reference sequence). The CDR3 is 8 amino acids long, termini counted.

Ten or more counts support this clonotype. Because the CDR3 is missing its conserved closing phenylalanine or tryptophan, this is likely a read error. CDR3 amino acids: CASSQESGEQYL. The CDR3 DNA follows: TGCGCCAGCAGCCAAGAGTCGGGTGAGCAGTACCTC. The chain carries TRBV4-1 and TRBJ2-7; the D is unclear. V lost 0 bases to trimming and J lost 7 bases, with 7 bases between them. CDR3 length: 12 residues. Germline loops: CDR1 MGHRA, CDR2 YSYEKL.

The chain carries TRBV12-3 or TRBV12-4 and TRBJ1-1, with TRBD1 as a possible D gene (5 bases). The ends were cut back, 3 bases at V and 7 bases at J, with 9 bases in the middle. The CDR3 has 12 residues. The CDR3 loop reads CASSLGVSEAFF. The CDR3 DNA reads TGTGCCAGCAGTTTGGGGGTCAGTGAAGCTTTCTTT.

The chain links TRBV20-1 to TRBJ2-6; D is unclear. Per the germline V gene, CDR1 is DFQATT and CDR2 is SNEGSKA (reference sequence). The CDR3 contains 13 residues. V lost 4 bases and J lost 4, with 8 bases in between. CDR3 in DNA: TGCAGTGCTATGGCGGTGGGGGCCAACGTCCTGACTTTC. Translated: CSAMAVGANVLTF.

This clonotype occurred many times. The chain employs TRBV20-1 and TRBJ1-6; 11 bases line up with TRBD1. The germline gives CDR1 DFQATT, CDR2 SNEGSKA (reference sequence). This CDR3 contains 14 residues. Trimming removed 6 bases from V and 5 bases from J; junction bases left unmatched: 3. The CDR3 sequence: CSAGTGGNNSPLHF. The CDR3 coding sequence is TGCAGTGCCGGGACAGGGGGAAATAATTCACCCCTCCACTTT.

V is TRBV15 and J is TRBJ2-7, with a possible D match to TRBD2 (6 bases). The germline V gene encodes CDR1 LNHNV and CDR2 YYDKDF (reference sequence). The V end lost 3 bases, the J end lost 4 bases, and 19 bases lay between the germline ends. The CDR3 covers 16 residues. The CDR3 coding sequence is TGTGCCACCAGCAGCTTAGTGTCGGGAGTATCTTACGAGCAGTACTTC. The encoded protein is CATSSLVSGVSYEQYF.

The chain recombines TRBV19 with TRBJ2-3; 13 bases are a match to TRBD2. V dropped 6 bases and J dropped 4; count of bases not matched to a gene: 10. Germline CDR1 reads LNHDA; CDR2 reads SQIVND (reference sequence). This CDR3 has 17 residues. The CDR3 region is CASSLGLAGEEADTQYF. Written as DNA, the CDR3 is TGTGCCAGTAGCCTCGGACTAGCGGGAGAGGAGGCAGATACGCAGTATTTT.

In regard to this clonotype: A much larger clone lies a single base off, so this may be a read error. This chain connects TRBV20-1 to TRBJ2-1; D call uncertain. CDR1 is DFQATT, CDR2 SNEGSKA, per germline (reference sequence). This CDR3 has 14 residues. CDR3 in DNA: TGCAGTGCTCCTCCTAGGTTGGGCTACACTGAGCAGTTCTTC. Amino acids: CSAPPRLGYTEQFF.

A few counts support this clonotype. The genes are TRBV11-2 and TRBJ1-1, with D hard to call. V was cut by 4 bases and J by 11 bases, with 11 bases left in between. CDR1 and CDR2 from the germline V gene are SGHAT and FQNNGV. The CDR3 covers 11 residues. CDR3 sequence: CASSSRPLAFF. In nucleotides, the CDR3 is TGTGCCAGCAGCTCCCGGCCCTTGGCTTTCTTT.

Worth noting for this clonotype: Lacking the conserved final phenylalanine or tryptophan, this CDR3 likely reflects a read error. The chain links TRBV14 to TRBJ1-6; 7 bases line up with TRBD1. V lost 7 bases to trimming and J lost 5 bases; unmatched junction nucleotides: 8. Germline V CDR1 and CDR2: SGHDN, FVKESK. The CDR3 covers 15 residues. The CDR3 sequence is CASTQGERDNSPLHS. CDR3 nucleotides: TGTGCCAGCACCCAGGGGGAGAGGGATAATTCACCCCTCCACTCG.

This clonotype has more than one count but fewer than ten. A clone one base away is much larger, so this may be a read error. V and J are TRBV5-6 and TRBJ1-5, with a possible D match to TRBD1 (6 bases). V was clipped by 0 bases and J by 9 bases, with 13 bases between them. The CDR3 extends over 14 amino acids. The germline CDR1 and CDR2 sequences are SGHDT and YYEEEE. The CDR3, as DNA: TGTGCCAGCAGCTTGGGGACAGCGTACTCGCCCCAGCATTTT. Amino acid sequence: CASSLGTAYSPQHF.

This clonotype was counted a few times. V and J are TRBV10-1 and TRBJ2-1; D gene uncertain. Germline CDR1 WNHNN, CDR2 SYGVQD (reference sequence). Trimming cost V 7 bases and J 9 bases, with 10 bases left between them. The CDR3 runs to 11 residues. As DNA, the CDR3 is TGCGCCAGCAAGGGTATCGGTGAGCAGTTCTTC. This encodes CASKGIGEQFF.

The table lists this clonotype with many counts. The genes are TRBV28 and TRBJ1-3, with D maybe TRBD1 (6 bases). CDR1 and CDR2 from the germline V gene are MDHEN and SYDVKM. Deletions cut 2 bases from V and 3 bases from J, with 11 bases between. The CDR3 runs to 15 residues. CDR3 region: CASSLPGAHGNTIYF. The CDR3 region has the DNA TGTGCCAGCAGTTTACCAGGGGCGCATGGAAACACCATATATTTT.

The chain links TRBV2 to TRBJ2-3, with 11 bases identical to TRBD2. With V trimmed by 4 bases and J by 3 bases, 3 bases remained unmatched. The CDR3 covers 15 residues. Germline CDR1 SNHLY, CDR2 FYNNEI. CDR3 in DNA: TGTGCCAGCAGTGGGCGACTAGCGGGGACAGATACGCAGTATTTT. As protein: CASSGRLAGTDTQYF. Based on the CDR3 plus reference TRBV2 and TRBJ2-3, the full variable domain is EPEVTQTPSHQVTQMGQEVILRCVPISNHLYFYWYRQILGQKVEFLVSFYNNEISEKSEIFDDQFSVERPDGSNFTLKIRSTKLEDSAMYFCASSGRLAGTDTQYFGPGTRLTVL.

In regard to this clonotype: At one end, the junction sequence differs from germline, possibly due to a read error. This sequence joins TRBV19 and TRBJ2-1; TRBD2 matches at 7 bases. The germline gives CDR1 LNHDA, CDR2 SQIVND (reference sequence). This CDR3 region has 17 residues. CDR3: CASTRTGRRRGNNEQSF. The DNA for the CDR3 is TGTGCCAGTACTAGAACCGGGAGGCGGCGGGGAAACAATGAGCAGTCCTTC.

This chain uses TRBV2 with TRBJ1-6; tentative D call: TRBD1 (6 bases). Germline lookup yields CDR1 SNHLY and CDR2 FYNNEI. The CDR3 extends over 14 amino acids. V lost 7 bases, J lost 8 bases, and 15 bases lay in between. Here the CDR3 DNA reads TGTGCCAGCACCTGGGACATCGGGCATTCACCCCTCCACTTT. Amino acids: CASTWDIGHSPLHF.

In its sample, this clonotype was seen many times. This chain uses TRBV6-1 with TRBJ2-3; 8 bases fit TRBD2. Germline CDR1 reads MNHNS; CDR2 reads SASEGT. The CDR3 is 15 residues long. With V trimmed by 1 base and J by 5 bases, 5 bases remained unmatched. CDR3 amino acids: CASSEGSGGQDTQYF. The CDR3 DNA reads as TGTGCCAGCAGTGAAGGGAGCGGGGGCCAAGATACGCAGTATTTT.

The sample holds many counts of this clonotype. The chain is built from TRBV6-2 or TRBV6-3 and TRBJ1-6; TRBD1 might be the D (6 bases). The CDR3 contains 15 residues. Germline values: CDR1 MNHEY, CDR2 SVGEGT. Between the trimmed V and J ends, which lost 3 bases and 6 bases, there was a span of 12 bases. CDR3 in DNA: TGTGCCAGCAGTTATGTCAGGGGAGGTAATTCACCCCTCCACTTT. Amino acids: CASSYVRGGNSPLHF.

This clonotype was found many times. V and J are TRBV7-6 and TRBJ2-1, with D maybe TRBD1 (6 bases). Germline assignment: CDR1 SGHVS and CDR2 FNYEAQ. This CDR3 is 16 amino acids long. V was clipped by 4 bases and J by 1 base, with 14 bases between them. The CDR3 spells CASSSNRVRSYNEQFF. In DNA form, the CDR3 reads TGTGCCAGCAGCTCCAACAGGGTTCGTTCCTACAATGAGCAGTTCTTC. Drawing the rest from reference TRBV7-6 and TRBJ2-1, the complete variable domain is GAGVSQSPRYKVTKRGQDVALRCDPISGHVSLYWYRQALGQGPEFLTYFNYEAQQDKSGLPNDRFSAERPEGSISTLTIQRTEQRDSAMYRCASSSNRVRSYNEQFFGPGTRLTVL.

This clonotype occurred many times. V gene TRBV5-8 combines with J gene TRBJ1-2, with a possible D match to TRBD1 (6 bases). Trimming cost V 0 bases and J 8 bases, with 14 bases left between them. The germline CDR1 and CDR2 sequences are SGHTS and YDEGEE. The CDR3 totals 14 residues. The chain's CDR3 is CASSLGEGVAGYTF. The DNA of the CDR3 is TGTGCCAGCAGCTTGGGAGAGGGGGTAGCGGGCTACACCTTC.

This clonotype was seen a handful of times. This chain uses TRBV4-3 with TRBJ2-1; no definite D call. Germline CDR1 and CDR2: LGHNA and YSLEER. The CDR3 is 15 residues long. Trimming took off 1 base at V and 6 bases at J, with 13 bases between the two ends. CDR3 amino acids: CASSQAGSWGNEQFF. CDR3 in DNA: TGCGCCAGCAGCCAAGCCGGGTCATGGGGCAATGAGCAGTTCTTC.

The table lists this clonotype with a few counts. The chain recombines TRBV19 with TRBJ1-1; D possibly corresponds to TRBD1 (5 bases). CDR1 and CDR2 from the germline V gene are LNHDA and SQIVND (reference sequence). This CDR3 contains 13 residues. V lost 5 bases to trimming and J lost 2 bases, with 9 bases between them. The CDR3, as DNA: TGTGCCAGTAGTGTGACAGATAACACTGAAGCTTTCTTT. Its translation is CASSVTDNTEAFF.

This clonotype was seen repeatedly, ten times or more. V usage is TRBV20-1 and J usage is TRBJ2-7; D is unresolved. Germline V gene sequence: CDR1 DFQATT, CDR2 SNEGSKA (reference sequence). V lost 1 base and J 0 bases, leaving 10 bases between the germline ends. CDR3 length: 14 amino acids. This chain's CDR3 is CSARGGSISYEQYF. Written as DNA, the CDR3 is TGCAGTGCTAGAGGTGGATCGATCTCCTACGAGCAGTACTTC.

This clonotype came up many times. The chain couples TRBV29-1 to TRBJ1-4, with D perhaps TRBD1 (5 bases). V was trimmed by 7 bases and J by 5 bases, leaving 20 bases between them. CDR1 SQVTM and CDR2 ANQGSEA come from the germline V gene. CDR3 length equals 15 residues. CDR3 in amino acids: CSALGFGGENEKLFF. CDR3 DNA sequence: TGCAGCGCATTAGGTTTCGGGGGTGAAAATGAAAAACTGTTTTTT.

V is TRBV7-9 and J is TRBJ1-4; 7 bases are shared with TRBD1. V gave up 5 bases and J gave up 11 bases; unmatched junction bases: 11. In germline, CDR1 is SEHNR, CDR2 FQNEAQ (reference sequence). The CDR3 covers 14 residues. Here the CDR3 DNA reads TGTGCCAGCAGCACCGGACAGGTTAGGGTGAAACTGTTTTTT. Translated, it gives CASSTGQVRVKLFF.